The sample holds a few counts of the clone carrying this TCR beta chain. The antigen is unknown. These data originate in a study of cytomegalovirus exposure and HLA in healthy donors. General study results and limits: According to the study, some 160 TCR beta chains were cytomegalovirus-associated. It was only CMV serostatus that was available as immune exposure information. Later on, a genetic analysis was performed. It linked a missense variant in DCLRE1C with V- and J-gene trimming of TCR beta. It has been reported that TCR beta sequences accurately predicted the HLA-A and HLA-B alleles of most subjects.

V lost 5 bases and J 6 bases, leaving 20 bases between the germline ends. Germline CDR1 is SGHTA and CDR2 is FQGNSA. CDR3 length: 15 residues. Primers: 60 Vbeta forward and 13 Jbeta reverse. TCRdb's copy holds only in-frame clones and misses some; the assay was immunoSEQ multiplex PCR. The sample carries 75,000 to 90,000 clones, about 9.4% recorded once. The clonotype was recovered from a man between 60 and 70 years old in good health and CMV-seropositive. The sequencing input was PBMCs. The J gene is TRBJ2-7, the V gene TRBV7-2; D is possibly TRBD2 (6 bases). The DNA of the CDR3 is TGTGCCAGCAGCCCGGATTCGGGGACTCAAGGCGAGCAGTACTTC. Encoded protein: CASSPDSGTQGEQYF.